The T cell receptor beta chain described here comes from a study of breast tumors, draining lymph nodes, adjacent tissues. Germline V gene data show CDR1 as LNHDA and CDR2 as SQIVND (reference sequence). The CDR3 length is 13 residues. A word on this clonotype: Its target is not known. This could be a read error, since a much larger clone is one nucleotide away.

Study observations and caveats: Tumor repertoires ranked between lymph nodes and nontumor tissue in diversity, with V and J gene preferences. Luminal-like breast cancer showed significantly greater tumor-nontumor repertoire similarity than basal-like breast cancer did. That most tumor T cells come from lymph nodes remained unproven. Most tumor T cells seemingly derive from lymph node, then expand in tumor.

Breast cancer patients provided tissue from their axillary draining lymph nodes. TCRdb redid the calling of the multiplex PCR reads with MiXCR, one entry per CDR3 protein. The sample includes 270,000 or so distinct CDR3 sequences, roughly 31% seen only once; the top ten take about 1.2%. The sample taken for sequencing was axillary lymph node tissue. The J gene is TRBJ2-7, the V gene TRBV19; unclear D gene. The TCR sequence derives from a female donor with breast cancer. Some clones in this sample may be carry-over from other donors' samples. In DNA form, the CDR3 reads TGTGCCAGTAGTTACGCCAAAGCCTACGGGCAGTACTTC. Encoded protein: CASSYAKAYGQYF. The full variable domain, its missing parts supplied by reference TRBV19 and TRBJ2-7, is DGGITQSPKYLFRKEGQNVTLSCEQNLNHDAMYWYRQDPGQGLRLIYYSQIVNDFQKGDIAEGYSVSREKKESFPLTVTSAQKNPTAFYLCASSYAKAYGQYFGPGTRLTVT.